This TCR beta chain comes out of a study of OX40 agonist ivuxolimab in advanced cancers. This CDR3 comprises 14 residues. Germline V CDR1 and CDR2: KGHSH, LQKENI. With 3 bases removed from V and 1 base from J, the gap between germline ends came to 9 bases. Libraries were prepared by immunoSEQ multiplex PCR; TCRdb keeps only in-frame clonotypes and omits some of them. The sample lists roughly 80,000 clones; about 80% were seen once. Turning to this clone: What it binds is unknown.

Study results and caveats: Among patients with partial responses at 0.1-3.0 mg/kg, clonal expansion was among the lowest.

This specimen consisted of CD4+ or CD8+ T cells sorted from blood, obtained in a trial of the OX40 agonist ivuxolimab. The sequence was collected from an adult with an advanced solid tumor such as melanoma, head and neck, liver or kidney cancer. The chain is built from TRBV18 and TRBJ1-1; D not resolved. The CDR3 protein is CASSPGLRNTEAFF. The CDR3 DNA is TGTGCCAGCTCACCCGGACTTAGGAACACTGAAGCTTTCTTT.